Listed below are T cell receptor beta chains from one sample, sequenced in a study of shared clonotypes between healthy human individuals. Here immunoSEQ multiplex PCR was the method, and the copy in TCRdb shows in-frame clones only, minus some. The sample carries more than 2,000,000 clones, roughly 93% recorded once. Specimen: naive CD4+ T cells from PBMCs. The source is a young man in good health. Some clones in this sample may be carry-over from other donors' samples. Each CDR3 is given with its conserved first and last residue. D genes are given only for firm matches. Not all rows give a size; the values are once, few, many and, for expanded clones, a class.

V gene: TRBV10-3
J gene: TRBJ2-3
clone size: .
D gene: TRBD1
CDR3 DNA: TGTGCCATCAGGACCCTCGGACAGGGGCCCACAGATACGCAGTATTTT
CDR3 protein: CAIRTLGQGPTDTQYF

V gene: TRBV4-3
J gene: TRBJ2-3
clone size: .
D gene: .
CDR3 DNA: TGCGCCAGCAGCCAAGGGGGTAACAAGGATACGCAGTATTTT
CDR3 protein: CASSQGGNKDTQYF

V gene: TRBV18
J gene: TRBJ1-1
clone size: .
D gene: TRBD1
CDR3 DNA: TGTGCCAGCTCACGTTGGACAGGGGACACTGAAGCTTTCTTT
CDR3 protein: CASSRWTGDTEAFF

V gene: TRBV5-1
J gene: TRBJ1-3
clone size: .
D gene: TRBD1
CDR3 DNA: TGCGCCAGCAGCCAAACAGGGGGCTCTGGAAACACCATATATTTT
CDR3 protein: CASSQTGGSGNTIYF

V gene: TRBV28
J gene: TRBJ2-7
clone size: .
D gene: .
CDR3 DNA: TGTGCCAGCAGGGTACAACTAGGAAAATCCTACGAGCAGTACTTC
CDR3 protein: CASRVQLGKSYEQYF

V gene: TRBV7-9
J gene: TRBJ1-2
clone size: .
D gene: .
CDR3 DNA: TGTGCCAGCAGCGCCGAAGGACGGATCTATGGCTACACCTTC
CDR3 protein: CASSAEGRIYGYTF

V gene: TRBV7-9
J gene: TRBJ2-7
clone size: .
D gene: TRBD2
CDR3 DNA: TGTGCCAGCAGCGTAGGACTAGCGGGAGCTGATGACGAGCAGTACTTC
CDR3 protein: CASSVGLAGADDEQYF

V gene: TRBV4-1
J gene: TRBJ2-3
clone size: .
D gene: .
CDR3 DNA: TGCGCCAGCAGCCAATATGGTAGGGCGGAGGATACGCAGTATTTT
CDR3 protein: CASSQYGRAEDTQYF

V gene: TRBV15
J gene: TRBJ2-7
clone size: .
D gene: .
CDR3 DNA: TGTGCCACCAGCAGACAGGGTTCCTACGAGCAGTACTTC
CDR3 protein: CATSRQGSYEQYF

V gene: TRBV5-8
J gene: TRBJ1-5
clone size: .
D gene: TRBD1
CDR3 DNA: TGTGCCAGCAGCTTTATCGGACAGGGCTCACGTCAGCCCCAGCATTTT
CDR3 protein: CASSFIGQGSRQPQHF

V gene: TRBV18
J gene: TRBJ2-1
clone size: .
D gene: TRBD1
CDR3 DNA: TGTGCCAGCTCACCACGACAGGGATCCTACAATGAGCAGTTCTTC
CDR3 protein: CASSPRQGSYNEQFF

V gene: TRBV19
J gene: TRBJ1-2
clone size: .
D gene: .
CDR3 DNA: TGTGCCAGTAGTCAGGGTCGTGGCTACACCTTC
CDR3 protein: CASSQGRGYTF

V gene: TRBV5-4
J gene: TRBJ1-1
clone size: once
D gene: TRBD1
CDR3 DNA: TGTGCCAGCAGTAGACAGGGGGCAGGCATCACTGAAGCTTTCTTT
CDR3 protein: CASSRQGAGITEAFF

V gene: TRBV6-5
J gene: TRBJ1-2
clone size: .
D gene: .
CDR3 DNA: TGTGCCAGCAGTTTACTCCCGGGCTTCTATGGCTACACCTTC
CDR3 protein: CASSLLPGFYGYTF

V gene: TRBV18
J gene: TRBJ2-7
clone size: .
D gene: .
CDR3 DNA: TGTGCCAGCTCACCCGGCGGCCTCCTGGAGCAGTACTTC
CDR3 protein: CASSPGGLLEQYF

V gene: TRBV4-2
J gene: TRBJ2-7
clone size: .
D gene: TRBD2
CDR3 DNA: TGTGCCAGCAGCCGGGGACTAGCGGGAGGGCCCCTCTCCTACGAGCAGTACTTC
CDR3 protein: CASSRGLAGGPLSYEQYF

V gene: TRBV27
J gene: TRBJ2-5
clone size: .
D gene: .
CDR3 DNA: TGTGCCAGCAGTCGGGGTCGGGGTTTGCAAGAGACCCAGTACTTC
CDR3 protein: CASSRGRGLQETQYF

V gene: TRBV6-5
J gene: TRBJ1-2
clone size: .
D gene: .
CDR3 DNA: TGTGCCAGCAGACCTCTACCCAGGGTCTATGGCTACACCTTC
CDR3 protein: CASRPLPRVYGYTF

V gene: TRBV6-1
J gene: TRBJ2-7
clone size: .
D gene: TRBD2
CDR3 DNA: TGTGCCAGCAGTGCCCAACCGGGGGAGGGACCCACCTACGAGCAGTACTTC
CDR3 protein: CASSAQPGEGPTYEQYF

V gene: TRBV6-5
J gene: TRBJ2-7
clone size: .
D gene: .
CDR3 DNA: TGTGCCAGCAGTTCCACCCCGGAGGCCCCCTACGAGCAGTACTTC
CDR3 protein: CASSSTPEAPYEQYF

V gene: TRBV4-2
J gene: TRBJ2-1
clone size: .
D gene: .
CDR3 DNA: TGTGCCAGCAGCCCCTCTCCAGCGGAAAATGAGCAGTTCTTC
CDR3 protein: CASSPSPAENEQFF

V gene: TRBV6-5
J gene: TRBJ1-5
clone size: .
D gene: .
CDR3 DNA: TGTGCCAGCAGTTACGGGGTCAATCAGCCCCAGCATTTT
CDR3 protein: CASSYGVNQPQHF

V gene: TRBV7-9
J gene: TRBJ2-3
clone size: .
D gene: TRBD1
CDR3 DNA: TGTGCCAGCACCCTCAGGGGGACAGCAACTAGCACAGATACGCAGTATTTT
CDR3 protein: CASTLRGTATSTDTQYF

V gene: TRBV7-2
J gene: TRBJ2-4
clone size: .
D gene: .
CDR3 DNA: TGTGCCAGCAGCTTAACGAGGACGGACATTCAGTACTTC
CDR3 protein: CASSLTRTDIQYF

V gene: TRBV19
J gene: TRBJ1-5
clone size: .
D gene: .
CDR3 DNA: TGTGCCAGTAGTGGCAGGGAACAGGGTCAGCCCCAGCATTTT
CDR3 protein: CASSGREQGQPQHF

V gene: TRBV7-8
J gene: TRBJ2-5
clone size: .
D gene: .
CDR3 DNA: TGTGCCAGCAGCAGCCTCCAAGAGACCCAGTACTTC
CDR3 protein: CASSSLQETQYF

V gene: TRBV6-5
J gene: TRBJ2-1
clone size: .
D gene: TRBD2
CDR3 DNA: TGTGCCAGCACCCCGGGAGGCCGGAATGAGCAGTTCTTC
CDR3 protein: CASTPGGRNEQFF

V gene: TRBV6-5
J gene: TRBJ2-7
clone size: .
D gene: .
CDR3 DNA: TGTGCCAGCAGTTACCAGGACCCCCAGTCCCCCTACGAGCAGTACTTC
CDR3 protein: CASSYQDPQSPYEQYF

V gene: TRBV6-5
J gene: TRBJ1-5
clone size: .
D gene: .
CDR3 DNA: TGTGCCAGCAGTTATTCGCGGGACAGCAATCAGCCCCAGCATTTT
CDR3 protein: CASSYSRDSNQPQHF

V gene: TRBV5-8
J gene: TRBJ2-1
clone size: .
D gene: .
CDR3 DNA: TGTGCCAGCAGCTTGGGGGGGACCCCCTACAATGAGCAGTTCTTC
CDR3 protein: CASSLGGTPYNEQFF

V gene: TRBV28
J gene: TRBJ2-7
clone size: .
D gene: .
CDR3 DNA: TGTGCCAGCAGTTTCCCCACCTCATACGAGCAGTACTTC
CDR3 protein: CASSFPTSYEQYF

V gene: TRBV18
J gene: TRBJ1-2
clone size: .
D gene: .
CDR3 DNA: TGTGCCAGCTCACCACCGGGGACGGGAGTTTTGGTTGGCTACACCTTC
CDR3 protein: CASSPPGTGVLVGYTF

V gene: TRBV5-1
J gene: TRBJ2-7
clone size: .
D gene: TRBD1
CDR3 DNA: TGCGCCAGCAGCCGTGGGGACAGGGGAATCTCCTACGAGCAGTACTTC
CDR3 protein: CASSRGDRGISYEQYF

V gene: TRBV6-6
J gene: TRBJ1-1
clone size: once
D gene: .
CDR3 DNA: TGTGCCATCCGTTTGGGCAGGGGGAACACTGAAGCTTTCTTT
CDR3 protein: CAIRLGRGNTEAFF

V gene: TRBV9
J gene: TRBJ2-4
clone size: .
D gene: .
CDR3 DNA: TGTGCCAGCAGCGTAGGGGGAGGACTCCACGGGGCCAAAAACATTCAGTACTTC
CDR3 protein: CASSVGGGLHGAKNIQYF

V gene: TRBV27
J gene: TRBJ2-2
clone size: .
D gene: TRBD1
CDR3 DNA: TGTGCCAGCAGAAAGGGACAGACGAACACCGGGGAGCTGTTTTTT
CDR3 protein: CASRKGQTNTGELFF

V gene: TRBV6-1
J gene: TRBJ1-2
clone size: .
D gene: .
CDR3 DNA: TGTGCCAGCAGTGAACGGGGGGTCCTCTTAGAGCTCTATGGCTACACCTTC
CDR3 protein: CASSERGVLLELYGYTF

V gene: TRBV2
J gene: TRBJ1-6
clone size: .
D gene: .
CDR3 DNA: TGTGCCAGCAGCCGATTTAATTCACCCCTCCACTTT
CDR3 protein: CASSRFNSPLHF

V gene: TRBV7-2
J gene: TRBJ1-1
clone size: .
D gene: .
CDR3 DNA: TGTGCCAGCAGCAACTCGTGGTGGGGGGGCGAAGCTTTCTTT
CDR3 protein: CASSNSWWGGEAFF

V gene: TRBV5-1
J gene: TRBJ2-7
clone size: .
D gene: .
CDR3 DNA: TGCGCCAGCAGCAGCGGGACAATGGGCGTCGACGAGCAGTACTTC
CDR3 protein: CASSSGTMGVDEQYF

V gene: TRBV27
J gene: TRBJ2-5
clone size: .
D gene: TRBD1
CDR3 DNA: TGTGCCAGCTCCTCCGCCGGGACAGAAGAGACCCAGTACTTC
CDR3 protein: CASSSAGTEETQYF

V gene: TRBV28
J gene: TRBJ2-3
clone size: .
D gene: TRBD2
CDR3 DNA: TGTGCCAGCAGACCGGGACTAGCGGGACTGAGCACAGATACGCAGTATTTT
CDR3 protein: CASRPGLAGLSTDTQYF

V gene: TRBV2
J gene: TRBJ1-5
clone size: .
D gene: .
CDR3 DNA: TGTGCCAGCGGGGCATACTTAAGCAATCAGCCCCAGCATTTT
CDR3 protein: CASGAYLSNQPQHF

V gene: TRBV4-2
J gene: TRBJ2-7
clone size: once
D gene: TRBD2
CDR3 DNA: TGTGCCAGCAGCCAAGACGGCGGGAGGGTGGGAAACGAGCAGTACTTC
CDR3 protein: CASSQDGGRVGNEQYF

V gene: TRBV12-2
J gene: TRBJ2-7
clone size: .
D gene: .
CDR3 DNA: TGTGCAAGTCGCTTACTGGCCCTTTTAAACTACGAGCAGTACTTC
CDR3 protein: CASRLLALLNYEQYF